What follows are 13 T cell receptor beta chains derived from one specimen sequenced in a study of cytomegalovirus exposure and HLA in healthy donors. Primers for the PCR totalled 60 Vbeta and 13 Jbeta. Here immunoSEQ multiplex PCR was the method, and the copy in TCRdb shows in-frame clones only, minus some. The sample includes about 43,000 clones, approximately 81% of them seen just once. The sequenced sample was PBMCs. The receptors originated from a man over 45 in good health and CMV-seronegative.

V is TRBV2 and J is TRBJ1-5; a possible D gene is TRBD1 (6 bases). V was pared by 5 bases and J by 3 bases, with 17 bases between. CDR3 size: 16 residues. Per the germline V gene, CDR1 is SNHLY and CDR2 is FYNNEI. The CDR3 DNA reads TGTGCCAGCAGTCACCGGGGGGCTGCCTACAATCAGCCCCAGCATTTT. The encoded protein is CASSHRGAAYNQPQHF. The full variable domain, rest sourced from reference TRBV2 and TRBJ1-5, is EPEVTQTPSHQVTQMGQEVILRCVPISNHLYFYWYRQILGQKVEFLVSFYNNEISEKSEIFDDQFSVERPDGSNFTLKIRSTKLEDSAMYFCASSHRGAAYNQPQHFGDGTRLSIL.

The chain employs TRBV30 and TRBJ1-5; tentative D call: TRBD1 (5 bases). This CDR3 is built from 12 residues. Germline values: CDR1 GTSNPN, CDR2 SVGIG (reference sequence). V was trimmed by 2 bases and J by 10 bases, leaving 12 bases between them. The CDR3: CAWSSGGKPQHF. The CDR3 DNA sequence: TGTGCCTGGAGTTCGGGGGGGAAACCCCAGCATTTT.

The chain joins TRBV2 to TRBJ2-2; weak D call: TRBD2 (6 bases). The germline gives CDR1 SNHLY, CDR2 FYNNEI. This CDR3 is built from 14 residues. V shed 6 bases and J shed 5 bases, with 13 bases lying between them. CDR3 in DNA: TGTGCCAGCAGGGGCGGGGTCGAGACCGGGGAGCTGTTTTTT. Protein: CASRGGVETGELFF.

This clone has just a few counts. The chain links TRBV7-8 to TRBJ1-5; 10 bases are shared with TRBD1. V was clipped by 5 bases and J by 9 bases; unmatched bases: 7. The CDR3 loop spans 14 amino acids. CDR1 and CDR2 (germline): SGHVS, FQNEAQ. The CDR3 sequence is CASSQDRGVGPQHF. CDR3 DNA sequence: TGTGCCAGCAGCCAGGACAGGGGGGTTGGGCCCCAGCATTTT.

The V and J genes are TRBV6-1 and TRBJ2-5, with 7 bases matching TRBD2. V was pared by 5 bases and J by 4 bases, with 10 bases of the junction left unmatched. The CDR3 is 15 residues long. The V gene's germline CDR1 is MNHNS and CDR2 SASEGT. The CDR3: CASSPRGGLGETQYF. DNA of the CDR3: TGTGCCAGCAGTCCAAGGGGAGGGTTGGGAGAGACCCAGTACTTC.

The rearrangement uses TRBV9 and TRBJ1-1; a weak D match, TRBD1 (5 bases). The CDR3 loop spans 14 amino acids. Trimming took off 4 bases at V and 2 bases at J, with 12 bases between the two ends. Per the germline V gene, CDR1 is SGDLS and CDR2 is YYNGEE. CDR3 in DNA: TGTGCCAGCAGCCGCAGGGTGCAAAACACTGAAGCTTTCTTT. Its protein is CASSRRVQNTEAFF.

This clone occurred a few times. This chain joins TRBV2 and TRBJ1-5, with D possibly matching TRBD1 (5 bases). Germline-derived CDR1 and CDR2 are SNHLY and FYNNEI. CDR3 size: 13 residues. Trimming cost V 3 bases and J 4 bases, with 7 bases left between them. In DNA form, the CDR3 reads TGTGCCAGCAGTGAGGAGGGGAATCAGCCCCAGCATTTT. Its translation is CASSEEGNQPQHF. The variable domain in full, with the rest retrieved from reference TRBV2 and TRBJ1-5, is EPEVTQTPSHQVTQMGQEVILRCVPISNHLYFYWYRQILGQKVEFLVSFYNNEISEKSEIFDDQFSVERPDGSNFTLKIRSTKLEDSAMYFCASSEEGNQPQHFGDGTRLSIL.

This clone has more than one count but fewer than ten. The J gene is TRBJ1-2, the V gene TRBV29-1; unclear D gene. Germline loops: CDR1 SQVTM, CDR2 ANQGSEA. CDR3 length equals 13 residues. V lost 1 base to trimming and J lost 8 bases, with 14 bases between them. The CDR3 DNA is TGCAGCGTTGAAGTTCCTGCCGCAGGAGGCTACACCTTC. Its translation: CSVEVPAAGGYTF. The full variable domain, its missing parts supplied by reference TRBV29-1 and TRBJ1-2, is SAVISQKPSRDICQRGTSLTIQCQVDSQVTMMFWYRQQPGQSLTLIATANQGSEATYESGFVIDKFPISRPNLTFSTLTVSNMSPEDSSIYLCSVEVPAAGGYTFGSGTRLTVV.

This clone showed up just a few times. The CDR3: CASSPGLAKSYEQFF. The CDR3 coding sequence is TGTGCCAGCAGCCCGGGACTAGCGAAATCATATGAGCAGTTCTTC. The chain combines TRBV28 with TRBJ2-1; 10 bases agree with TRBD2. After removal of 6 bases from V and 8 bases from J, the junction contained 10 bases not matched to a gene. CDR3 length: 15 residues. Germline V gives CDR1 MDHEN, CDR2 SYDVKM.

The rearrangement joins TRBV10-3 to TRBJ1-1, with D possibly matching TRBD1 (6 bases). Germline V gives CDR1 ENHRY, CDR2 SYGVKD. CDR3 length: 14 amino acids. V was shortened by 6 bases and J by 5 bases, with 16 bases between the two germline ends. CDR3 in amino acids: CAIRFSDSETEAFF. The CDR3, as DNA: TGTGCCATCAGATTTTCGGACAGCGAGACTGAAGCTTTCTTT.

CDR3 DNA sequence: TGTGCCAGCGGTAGCGGGGGCTCCTACGAGCAGTACTTC. This encodes CASGSGGSYEQYF. The V gene is TRBV27, the J gene TRBJ2-7, with 9 bases fitting TRBD2. This CDR3 has 13 amino acids. Trimming cost V 8 bases and J 0 bases; bases outside gene matches: 2. Germline V gene sequence: CDR1 MNHEY, CDR2 SMNVEV (reference sequence).

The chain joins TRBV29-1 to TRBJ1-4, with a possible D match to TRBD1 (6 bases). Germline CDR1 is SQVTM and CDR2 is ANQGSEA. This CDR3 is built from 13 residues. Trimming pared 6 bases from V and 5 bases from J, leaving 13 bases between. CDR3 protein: CSVVTGGNEKLFF. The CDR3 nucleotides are TGCAGCGTGGTGACAGGAGGAAATGAAAAACTGTTTTTT.

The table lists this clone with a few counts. CDR3 loop: CASSYSGRNYGYTF. In nucleotides, the CDR3 is TGTGCCAGCAGTTACTCGGGCAGAAACTATGGCTACACCTTC. The chain links TRBV6-5 to TRBJ1-2; no reliable D call. The CDR3 runs 14 residues. CDR1 and CDR2 (germline): MNHEY, SVGAGI. V lost 0 bases and J lost 2, with 7 bases in between.